This T cell receptor (beta chain) appears in the sequencing data of a study of response to subunit inactivated influenza vaccine. TCRdb reanalysed the RT-PCR reads using MiXCR and keeps one entry per CDR3 protein. The sample yields roughly 160,000 distinct CDR3 sequences, 9.5% to 13% seen once. Study-level results: New T cells are recruited in small numbers by each seasonal influenza vaccination, according to the authors' suggestion.

This clonotype was detected only a few times. Its matching antigen is unknown. The clonotype was recovered from a man aged 45-60 years who received an inactivated influenza vaccine. The sequencing here drew on non-naive T cells sorted from PBMCs, taken about 6 weeks after vaccination.

For the CDR3, the DNA is TGTGCCAGCAGCGTCAGACTAGCGGGAGGGCAAAATGAGCAGTTCTTC. Residues: CASSVRLAGGQNEQFF. The rearrangement joins TRBV11-2 to TRBJ2-1; the match to TRBD2 covers 14 bases. Germline V lookup: CDR1 SGHAT, CDR2 FQNNGV. The trim removed 5 bases at V and 7 bases at J, leaving 7 bases unmatched. CDR3 size: 16 residues.